These 5 T cell receptor beta chains came from one sample sequenced in a study of T cell clonality in common variable immunodeficiency. Study-level results: In common variable immunodeficiency, TCR beta chains reportedly carried fewer deletions and N-nucleotide insertions.

For these receptors, no antigen is known. The repertoire was sequenced with immunoSEQ multiplex PCR; TCRdb's copy has only in-frame clones and lacks some. The sample is made up of more than 13,000 clones, none counted only once. Sequenced: peripheral blood mononuclear cells. The source of these receptors is a human donor with common variable immunodeficiency.

As concerns this clone: The CDR3 end is not reached by the read, which stops 3 residues before it; the germline J gene fills it in. The chain employs TRBV18 and TRBJ1-1, with a weak D call TRBD1 (5 bases). The CDR3 spans 12 residues. Germline values: CDR1 KGHSH, CDR2 LQKENI. The part of the CDR3 DNA that was read is TGTGCCAGCTCACCGGGGGGGAGGGAA. Its translation is CASSPGGRE. The full CDR3 protein reads CASSPGGREAFF.

Details on this clone: The sequenced fragment ends 3 residues before the CDR3 boundary, so the rest is inferred from the germline J gene. The rearrangement links TRBV18 to TRBJ2-7; 11 positions match TRBD2. CDR1 is KGHSH and CDR2 is LQKENI in the germline V gene. The CDR3 spans 15 residues. V was pared by 4 bases and J by 3 bases, with 5 bases of the junction left unmatched. CDR3 DNA (partial): TGTGCCAGCTCACGGATAGCGGGGGGGGGCTACGAG. It translates to CASSRIAGGGYE. The full-length CDR3 reads as CASSRIAGGGYEQYF. The complete variable domain, with remaining parts taken from reference TRBV18 and TRBJ2-7, reads NAGVMQNPRHLVRRRGQEARLRCSPMKGHSHVYWYRQLPEEGLKFMVYLQKENIIDESGMPKERFSAEFPKEGPSILRIQQVVRGDSAAYFCASSRIAGGGYEQYFGPGTRLTVT.

As concerns this clone: The observed sequence ends 3 residues before the CDR3 terminus, with the missing tail filled in from the germline J gene. This rearrangement joins TRBV19 to TRBJ2-7; D may be TRBD1 (5 bases). V was shortened by 2 bases and J by 0 bases, with 8 bases between the two germline ends. Germline-derived CDR1 and CDR2 are LNHDA and SQIVND (reference sequence). The CDR3 sequence is 14 residues long. CDR3 region: CASSINRHSYEQYF. The sequenced part of the CDR3 DNA is TGTGCCAGTAGTATAAACAGGCACTCCTACGAG.

This clone was seen a few times. Read sequence stops 3 residues before the CDR3 end, and the germline J gene provides the missing end. The V call is TRBV6-2 or TRBV6-3, the J call TRBJ2-1; D might be TRBD2 (5 bases). Germline CDR1 reads MNHEY; CDR2 reads SVGEGT. The CDR3 sequence is 16 residues long. V dropped 6 bases and J dropped 4 bases, with 19 bases sitting between them. The chain's CDR3 is CASSLRGAVLYNEQFF. The CDR3 bases that were read are TGTGCCAGCAGCCTACGGGGAGCGGTTCTGTACAATGAG.

By share, this clone ranks as medium-sized. The CDR3 end lies 3 residues beyond the end of the read and is filled in from the germline J gene. The rearrangement uses TRBV6-2 or TRBV6-3 and TRBJ2-7; 12 positions agree with TRBD1. Germline CDR1 reads MNHEY; CDR2 reads SVGEGT. The CDR3 has 15 residues. With V trimmed by 3 bases and J by 5 bases, 5 bases remained unmatched. CDR3 loop: CASSYGTGGWNEQYF. The sequenced part of the CDR3 DNA is TGTGCCAGCAGTTATGGGACAGGGGGCTGGAACGAG.